These 17 T cell receptor beta chains were sequenced from one sample in a study of T cells in Graves' hyperthyroidism and ophthalmopathy. Amplified TCR beta CDR3 regions derived from RNA transcripts. During a first-round RT-PCR of the TCR CDR3, the HTBI primer set was used. TCRdb analysed the multiplex PCR reads with MiXCR anew, one entry per CDR3 protein. The table lists 490,000 or so distinct CDR3 sequences, about 20% of them singletons, with less than 65% in the top ten. The source material was blood. Receptor source: a woman aged 70-85 years with Graves' ophthalmopathy.

This clonotype was seen a handful of times. The chain couples TRBV19 to TRBJ1-2; weak D call: TRBD1 (5 bases). This CDR3 has 12 amino acids. CDR1 and CDR2 from the germline V gene are LNHDA and SQIVND (reference sequence). Trimming took off 7 bases at V and 8 bases at J, with 14 bases between the two ends. The CDR3 sequence is CASKGDMEGYTF. CDR3 DNA sequence: TGTGCCAGTAAAGGGGATATGGAGGGCTACACCTTC.

This clonotype turned up a few times. The V gene is TRBV3-1, the J gene TRBJ2-1; 7 bases align to TRBD1. This CDR3 is built from 15 residues. J lost 2 bases, V lost 2 bases, and 3 bases had no gene match. Germline V gives CDR1 LGHDT, CDR2 YNNKEL (reference sequence). For the CDR3, the DNA is TGTGCCAGCAGCCAACTGACAGGGCCCTACAATGAGCAGTTCTTC. As protein: CASSQLTGPYNEQFF.

This clonotype was counted a few times. This sequence joins TRBV5-1 and TRBJ2-3, with D uncertain. This CDR3 has 13 residues. The germline CDR1 and CDR2 sequences are SGHRS and YFSETQ. V lost 4 bases and J 4 bases, leaving 10 bases between the germline ends. The CDR3 reads CASSPFRADTQYF. The CDR3 region has the DNA TGCGCCAGCAGCCCCTTCAGAGCAGATACGCAGTATTTT.

This chain uses TRBV20-1 with TRBJ1-5, with a possible D match to TRBD1 (5 bases). This CDR3 is built from 14 residues. CDR1 is DFQATT, CDR2 SNEGSKA, per germline (reference sequence). Deletions cut 0 bases from V and 8 bases from J, with 14 bases between. The CDR3 bases are TGCAGTGCTAGAGACGGCAGGGTGGTGGAGCCCCAGCATTTT. As protein: CSARDGRVVEPQHF.

This clonotype appeared many times. Germline is not matched at one junction end, which may reflect a read error. The chain employs TRBV12-3 or TRBV12-4 and TRBJ2-7; 12 positions match TRBD2. This CDR3 spans 15 amino acids. This CDR3 is CASSLGLAGGYEQYF. The CDR3 coding sequence is TGTGCCAGCAGCTTAGGGCTAGCGGGAGGGTACGAGCAGTACTTC.

The sample holds many counts of this clonotype. This sequence joins TRBV28 and TRBJ1-1; D not resolved. Looked up from germline, CDR1 is MDHEN and CDR2 is SYDVKM. This CDR3 has 15 residues. V was cut by 3 bases and J by 6 bases, with 17 bases left in between. CDR3 sequence: CASSFPGGLTAEAFF. The CDR3, as DNA: TGTGCCAGCAGTTTTCCCGGAGGTTTGACGGCTGAAGCTTTCTTT. The complete variable domain, with remaining parts taken from reference TRBV28 and TRBJ1-1, reads DVKVTQSSRYLVKRTGEKVFLECVQDMDHENMFWYRQDPGLGLRLIYFSYDVKMKEKGDIPEGYSVSREKKERFSLILESASTNQTSMYLCASSFPGGLTAEAFFGQGTRLTVV.

This sequence joins TRBV12-3 or TRBV12-4 and TRBJ2-3; 8 nucleotides line up with TRBD2. The CDR3 sequence is 20 residues long. The V segment lost 1 base and the J segment 6 bases; nucleotides outside the gene matches: 21. CDR3 loop: CASSLVLAGLVVSFSDTQYF. CDR3 DNA sequence: TGTGCCAGCAGTTTAGTGTTAGCGGGATTGGTGGTATCATTCTCGGATACGCAGTATTTT.

The chain recombines TRBV15 with TRBJ1-1; D not resolved. Between the trimmed V and J ends, which lost 0 bases and 8 bases, there was a span of 10 bases. The germline V gene encodes CDR1 LNHNV and CDR2 YYDKDF (reference sequence). CDR3 size: 13 residues. The CDR3 sequence: CATSRDLGLEAFF. The CDR3 DNA reads as TGTGCCACCAGCAGAGATCTAGGGCTCGAAGCTTTCTTT.

This sequence joins TRBV19 and TRBJ2-5; no reliable D call. Per the germline V gene, CDR1 is LNHDA and CDR2 is SQIVND (reference sequence). The CDR3 totals 14 residues. V gave up 0 bases and J gave up 2 bases, with 7 bases separating them. Here the CDR3 DNA reads TGTGCCAGTAGTATAGATTTGTCGCAAGAGACCCAGTACTTC. It yields the protein CASSIDLSQETQYF.

This clonotype was seen repeatedly, ten times or more. This rearrangement joins TRBV5-1 to TRBJ2-7, with TRBD2 identical over 12 bases. J lost 0 bases, V lost 3 bases, and 4 bases had no gene match. The CDR3 is made up of 16 amino acids. The germline V gene encodes CDR1 SGHRS and CDR2 YFSETQ. The CDR3 region has the DNA TGCGCCAGCAGCTCCGGACTAGCGGGGAGCTCCTACGAGCAGTACTTC. It encodes CASSSGLAGSSYEQYF.

This clonotype was observed a few times. The V gene is TRBV18, the J gene TRBJ2-5; 7 bases align to TRBD1. CDR3 length: 14 amino acids. V shed 3 bases, J shed 2 bases, and the junction held 3 bases outside the gene matches. Germline V gene data show CDR1 as KGHSH and CDR2 as LQKENI. CDR3 residues: CASSPGQQQETQYF. The CDR3 bases are TGTGCCAGCTCACCGGGACAGCAACAAGAGACCCAGTACTTC.

This clonotype was recorded a few times. The chain has TRBV20-1 and TRBJ2-7; D is unclear. Germline CDR1 and CDR2: DFQATT and SNEGSKA (reference sequence). V gave up 0 bases and J gave up 2 bases, with 23 bases separating them. This CDR3 region has 18 residues. CDR3 residues: CSARDPRRAQLGPYEQYF. The CDR3 region has the DNA TGCAGTGCTAGAGATCCCCGACGGGCCCAATTGGGCCCCTACGAGCAGTACTTC.

The V gene is TRBV10-3, the J gene TRBJ2-7; 8 nucleotides line up with TRBD1. The CDR3 consists of 12 residues. Losses at the gene ends were 11 bases for V and 7 bases for J; bases not matched to a gene: 10. Germline CDR1 ENHRY, CDR2 SYGVKD. CDR3 nucleotide sequence: TGTGCCGTCGGACAGGGCCCCCAGGAGCAGTACTTC. Translation gives CAVGQGPQEQYF.

This clonotype was counted many times. CDR3 amino acids: CASSASYEGTEAFF. The CDR3 region has the DNA TGTGCCAGCAGCGCCTCATACGAGGGGACTGAAGCTTTCTTT. The chain employs TRBV7-2 and TRBJ1-1; perhaps TRBD1 as D (5 bases). V was trimmed by 5 bases and J by 5 bases, leaving 15 bases between them. This CDR3 spans 14 amino acids. CDR1 and CDR2 from the germline V gene are SGHTA and FQGNSA.

V gene TRBV5-6 combines with J gene TRBJ1-2, with a weak D call TRBD1 (5 bases). Germline V CDR1 and CDR2: SGHDT, YYEEEE. V lost 1 base, J lost 7 bases, and 14 bases lay in between. The CDR3 runs to 14 residues. The CDR3 protein is CASSLPTVWSGYTF. The CDR3 DNA sequence: TGTGCCAGCAGCTTGCCGACAGTATGGTCTGGCTACACCTTC.

This clonotype was picked up a small number of times. This sequence joins TRBV5-1 and TRBJ2-1; D uncertain. Germline CDR1 reads SGHRS; CDR2 reads YFSETQ. With 0 bases removed from V and 7 bases from J, the gap between germline ends came to 11 bases. The CDR3 contains 14 residues. The CDR3 loop is CASSLGRSSNEQFF. DNA for the CDR3: TGCGCCAGCAGCTTGGGTCGGAGCAGTAATGAGCAGTTCTTC.

A few counts support this clonotype. V is TRBV15 and J is TRBJ2-1; D is unclear. The CDR3 is 14 amino acids. Germline V gene lookup returns CDR1 LNHNV and CDR2 YYDKDF (reference sequence). Trimming pared 1 base from V and 4 bases from J, leaving 8 bases between. This CDR3 reads CATSRAGPYNEQFF. CDR3 in DNA: TGTGCCACCAGCAGAGCAGGACCTTACAATGAGCAGTTCTTC.